What follows is one TCR beta chain and its context. These data belong to a study of identical twins. The authors used template switching to add a universal primer site and gave cDNA unique molecular identifiers. TCRdb itself ran the 5' RACE reads through MiXCR, one entry per CDR3 protein. The repertoire holds roughly 720,000 distinct CDR3 sequences, with 15% to 20% as singletons. Looked up from germline, CDR1 is MNHNS and CDR2 is SASEGT. J gave up 2 bases and V 6 bases, and 6 bases lay outside the gene matches. The CDR3 loop spans 14 amino acids. The data were also submitted as part of a second study, on T cells expressing NK-cell markers.

What was sequenced was PBMCs. This sequence originates from a woman aged 18-29 years in good health. V gene TRBV6-1 combines with J gene TRBJ2-7; 8 bases are a match to TRBD1. The CDR3 sequence: CASRPLGQAYEQYF. CDR3 bases: TGTGCCAGCAGACCTCTGGGACAGGCCTACGAGCAGTACTTC.